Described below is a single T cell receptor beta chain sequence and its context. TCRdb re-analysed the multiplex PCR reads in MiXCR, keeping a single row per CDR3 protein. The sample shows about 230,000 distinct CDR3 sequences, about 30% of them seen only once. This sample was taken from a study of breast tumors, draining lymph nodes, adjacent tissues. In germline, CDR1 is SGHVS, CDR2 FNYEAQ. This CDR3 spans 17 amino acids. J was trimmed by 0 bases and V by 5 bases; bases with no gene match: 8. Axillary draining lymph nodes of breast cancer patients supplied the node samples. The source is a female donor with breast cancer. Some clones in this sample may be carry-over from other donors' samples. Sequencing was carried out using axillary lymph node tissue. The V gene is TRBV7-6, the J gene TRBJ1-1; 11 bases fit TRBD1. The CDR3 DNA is TGTGCCAGCAGCCACGGGACAGGGGGGGGGATGAACACTGAAGCTTTCTTT. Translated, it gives CASSHGTGGGMNTEAFF. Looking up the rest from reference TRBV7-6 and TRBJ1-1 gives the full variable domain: GAGVSQSPRYKVTKRGQDVALRCDPISGHVSLYWYRQALGQGPEFLTYFNYEAQQDKSGLPNDRFSAERPEGSISTLTIQRTEQRDSAMYRCASSHGTGGGMNTEAFFGQGTRLTVV.